This T cell receptor beta chain was retrieved from a study of yellow fever vaccine responses in identical twins. This CDR3 contains 15 residues. The ends were cut back, 4 bases at V and 7 bases at J, with 17 bases in the middle. As concerns this clonotype: The antigen is undetermined.

TCRdb itself ran the RT-PCR reads through MiXCR, one entry per CDR3 protein. This sample has about 7,200 distinct CDR3 sequences, with about 86% found just once. Study results and limitations: In identical twins, vaccine T cell responses appeared partly shared and partly individual.

The receptor was derived from a young woman who received the yellow fever vaccine. Source: T cells from blood (PBMCs), unsorted or a sorted subset (not recorded which), taken before or after yellow fever vaccination (not recorded which). The chain has TRBV12-3 or TRBV12-4 and TRBJ2-1, with D tentatively TRBD2 (6 bases). The CDR3 bases are TGTGCCAGCAGTTACCTCGGGGGAGGCGTTAATGAGCAGTTCTTC. Residues: CASSYLGGGVNEQFF.